A single sample gave rise to the 20 T cell receptor beta chains below, sequenced in a study of CD8 T cells in ankylosing spondylitis. TCRdb used MiXCR to reprocess the 5' RACE reads, holding one entry per CDR3 protein. The top ten hold approximately 6.6% of the sample, which has approximately 220,000 distinct CDR3 sequences, 20% to 30% seen once. Sequenced sample: blood, either unsorted or a sorted T cell fraction (not recorded which). These receptors originate from a male donor with ankylosing spondylitis or in good health (not recorded which).

The V call is TRBV20-1, the J call TRBJ1-5; 7 bases are a match to TRBD1. Losses at the gene ends were 5 bases for V and 6 bases for J; bases not matched to a gene: 10. Germline CDR1 reads DFQATT; CDR2 reads SNEGSKA (reference sequence). The CDR3 has 14 residues. CDR3 protein: CSAPLLQGIQPQHF. The CDR3 bases are TGCAGTGCTCCCCTTCTACAGGGGATTCAGCCCCAGCATTTT.

The rearrangement uses TRBV5-1 and TRBJ2-7, with TRBD1 matching 9 bases. V gave up 3 bases and J gave up 5 bases; unmatched junction bases: 6. Germline V gene data show CDR1 as SGHRS and CDR2 as YFSETQ. This CDR3 is 14 amino acids long. Here the CDR3 reads CASSWGQGGNEQYF. CDR3 coding DNA: TGCGCCAGCAGCTGGGGACAGGGAGGCAACGAGCAGTACTTC.

The chain is built from TRBV6-1 and TRBJ2-1; TRBD2 matches at 8 bases. The germline gives CDR1 MNHNS, CDR2 SASEGT. The length of the CDR3 is 12 residues. Trimming at V came to 1 base and at J to 16 bases, leaving 6 bases not matched to a gene. Here the CDR3 reads CASSEGTSLLFF. CDR3 nucleotides: TGTGCCAGCAGTGAAGGGACTAGCCTTCTATTCTTC.

This clonotype was seen many times. The gene calls are TRBV28 and TRBJ2-1; D perhaps matches TRBD1 (6 bases). This CDR3 contains 15 residues. Germline V gene sequence: CDR1 MDHEN, CDR2 SYDVKM. Trimming removed 4 bases from V and 7 bases from J, with 17 bases in between. Here the CDR3 DNA reads TGTGCCAGCAGTTCCTCCGGAAGGACAGAGAATGAGCAGTTCTTC. This gives the protein CASSSSGRTENEQFF.

CDR3 protein: CASSEGGGLADNEQFF. CDR3 in DNA: TGTGCCAGCAGCGAAGGGGGGGGGCTAGCGGACAATGAGCAGTTCTTC. The chain has TRBV9 and TRBJ2-1; perhaps TRBD2 as D (7 bases). Per germline, CDR1 SGDLS and CDR2 YYNGEE. The CDR3 is 16 residues long. The V and J ends lost 3 bases and 5 bases respectively, with 18 bases between them.

In its sample, this clonotype was seen once. This chain uses TRBV4-2 with TRBJ2-5; D remains unclear. The V end was cut by 3 bases, the J end by 0 bases, with 8 bases between. The CDR3 is 14 amino acids. In germline, CDR1 is LGHNA, CDR2 YNFKEQ. As DNA, the CDR3 is TGTGCCAGCAGCCAGGGCCAGCACCAAGAGACCCAGTACTTC. Translated: CASSQGQHQETQYF.

This chain links TRBV5-1 with TRBJ2-1; D is perhaps TRBD1 (6 bases). V lost 3 bases to trimming and J lost 0 bases, with 16 bases between them. Germline-derived CDR1 and CDR2 are SGHRS and YFSETQ. This CDR3 comprises 17 residues. The CDR3 reads CASSSGQPKSSYNEQFF. CDR3 bases: TGCGCCAGCAGCTCCGGACAGCCAAAGAGCTCCTACAATGAGCAGTTCTTC.

The chain employs TRBV20-1 and TRBJ2-1; 9 bases agree with TRBD2. V lost 1 base and J lost 10; bases outside the gene matches: 5. This CDR3 spans 13 amino acids. Germline loops: CDR1 DFQATT, CDR2 SNEGSKA (reference sequence). This chain's CDR3 is CSARALLAGEQFF. CDR3 sequence (DNA): TGCAGTGCTAGAGCCCTTCTAGCGGGAGAGCAGTTCTTC.

The chain joins TRBV4-2 to TRBJ2-1; unclear D gene. Between the trimmed V and J ends, which lost 4 bases and 0 bases, there was a span of 13 bases. The germline V gene encodes CDR1 LGHNA and CDR2 YNFKEQ. CDR3 length: 16 amino acids. Here the CDR3 reads CASSPGRHGSYNEQFF. CDR3 sequence (DNA): TGTGCCAGCAGCCCAGGTCGACACGGCTCCTACAATGAGCAGTTCTTC.

The chain recombines TRBV7-2 with TRBJ2-7; 8 bases are a match to TRBD2. Trimming at V came to 2 bases and at J to 6 bases, leaving 6 bases not matched to a gene. Germline V CDR1 and CDR2: SGHTA, FQGNSA. The CDR3 is made up of 14 amino acids. This CDR3 is CASSLREGLREQYF. The CDR3, as DNA: TGTGCCAGCAGCTTACGGGAGGGCCTACGCGAGCAGTACTTC.

This clonotype was detected only a few times. The chain joins TRBV7-3 to TRBJ2-1; perhaps TRBD2 as D (6 bases). Trimming stripped 5 bases from V and 7 bases from J, with 18 bases between. Germline V gene sequence: CDR1 SGHTA, CDR2 FQGTGA. The CDR3 spans 15 residues. The CDR3: CASSPDPGLLNEQFF. CDR3 sequence (DNA): TGTGCCAGCAGCCCCGACCCCGGACTACTAAATGAGCAGTTCTTC.

DNA for the CDR3: TGTGCCAGCAGCCAGACAGGGAACGAGCAGTACTTC. This translates into CASSQTGNEQYF. This rearrangement joins TRBV12-3 or TRBV12-4 to TRBJ2-7; 7 bases are shared with TRBD1. The CDR3 length is 12 residues. Unmatched junction bases numbered 4, after V lost 6 bases and J lost 5 bases.

In this sample, this clonotype turned up many times. The chain couples TRBV20-1 to TRBJ1-1; TRBD1 might be the D (5 bases). Germline loops: CDR1 DFQATT, CDR2 SNEGSKA (reference sequence). The CDR3 totals 13 residues. V lost 1 base and J lost 1, with 7 bases in between. The CDR3 DNA is TGCAGTGCTAGAGGCGGACAGAACACTGAAGCTTTCTTT. Protein product: CSARGGQNTEAFF.

This clonotype showed up many times. The genes are TRBV5-1 and TRBJ2-7; 8 nucleotides match TRBD2. This CDR3 is 15 amino acids long. Germline values: CDR1 SGHRS, CDR2 YFSETQ. J gave up 0 bases and V 1 base, and 3 bases lay outside the gene matches. CDR3 nucleotide sequence: TGCGCCAGCAGCTTGTCGGGAGGGTACTCCTACGAGCAGTACTTC. Translation gives CASSLSGGYSYEQYF.

This clonotype has just a few counts. The chain has TRBV5-1 and TRBJ2-7, with a possible D match to TRBD2 (5 bases). Germline V CDR1 and CDR2: SGHRS, YFSETQ. The CDR3 runs 16 residues. Trimming pared 0 bases from V and 0 bases from J, leaving 13 bases between. CDR3 coding DNA: TGCGCCAGCAGCTTGGATGCTAGCAGCGGCTCCTACGAGCAGTACTTC. Translated, it gives CASSLDASSGSYEQYF. The whole variable domain, filled in from reference TRBV5-1 and TRBJ2-7, reads KAGVTQTPRYLIKTRGQQVTLSCSPISGHRSVSWYQQTPGQGLQFLFEYFSETQRNKGNFPGRFSGRQFSNSRSEMNVSTLELGDSALYLCASSLDASSGSYEQYFGPGTRLTVT.

This clonotype was seen many times. This chain links TRBV12-3 or TRBV12-4 with TRBJ2-7; no firm D call. The CDR3 spans 10 residues. The V gene lost 5 bases and the J gene lost 2 bases, with 1 base spanning the gap. The CDR3 DNA reads TGTGCCAGCAGTCCCTACGAGCAGTACTTC. Protein sequence: CASSPYEQYF.

CDR3 nucleotides: TGTGCCAGCATTACAACGCCGGGACAGGGGCAAGAGACCCAGTACTTC. It translates to CASITTPGQGQETQYF. The chain employs TRBV6-5 and TRBJ2-5, with TRBD1 matching 10 bases. This CDR3 has 16 residues. Per the germline V gene, CDR1 is MNHEY and CDR2 is SVGAGI. V trimming: 7 bases; J trimming: 2 bases; junction bases outside the gene matches: 10.

On this clonotype: The junction and the germline gene differ at one end; a read error may be behind it. V gene TRBV7-7 combines with J gene TRBJ2-5, with D perhaps matching TRBD1 or TRBD2 (6 bases each). The CDR3 extends over 14 amino acids. Germline CDR1 reads SSHAT; CDR2 reads FNYEAQ (reference sequence). CDR3 loop: CASSLGGTEETQYF. As DNA, the CDR3 is TGTGCTAGCAGCTTAGGGGGGACCGAAGAGACCCAGTACTTC.

This clonotype has more than one count but fewer than ten. This chain links TRBV2 with TRBJ2-3, with TRBD1 as a possible D gene (5 bases). The CDR3 sequence is 14 residues long. V was pared by 8 bases and J by 2 bases, with 14 bases between. Germline V CDR1 and CDR2: SNHLY, FYNNEI. The CDR3 DNA is TGTGCCAGCCTCTTCAAGGGGATCACAGATACGCAGTATTTT. Its protein product is CASLFKGITDTQYF. The full variable domain, completed using reference TRBV2 and TRBJ2-3, is EPEVTQTPSHQVTQMGQEVILRCVPISNHLYFYWYRQILGQKVEFLVSFYNNEISEKSEIFDDQFSVERPDGSNFTLKIRSTKLEDSAMYFCASLFKGITDTQYFGPGTRLTVL.

This clonotype has more than one count but fewer than ten. The chain links TRBV29-1 to TRBJ2-1; D not certain. The CDR3 has 14 residues. V was cut by 4 bases and J by 4 bases, with 14 bases left in between. The germline V gene encodes CDR1 SQVTM and CDR2 ANQGSEA. As DNA, the CDR3 is TGCAGCGTTGTATTTATAGGTCAGTACAATGAGCAGTTCTTC. Its protein product is CSVVFIGQYNEQFF.